The 8 T cell receptor beta chains below all came from one sample that was sequenced in a study of cytomegalovirus exposure and HLA in healthy donors (dated by TCRdb to the late 2010s). The library came from the immunoSEQ multiplex PCR assay. A mixture of 60 forward primers for TCR Vbeta segments and 13 reverse primers for TCR Jbeta segments was used in the multiplex PCR. Here the immuneACCESS table is served through TCRdb, limited to in-frame sequences with V and J called. Missing clones are a known gap in these copies; in checked studies unresolved V genes cover under half, and the rest lacks a known reason. Across this sample there are 110,000 to 150,000 clones, with around 70% seen only once. Of the sample, 1.5% to 2% is held by the ten largest clones. Material for sequencing was PBMCs. The receptors derive from a woman younger than 45 in good health and CMV-seronegative.

This chain uses TRBV5-4 with TRBJ1-4, with 7 nucleotides matching TRBD1. The CDR3 is made up of 16 amino acids. The V and J ends lost 3 bases and 0 bases, in that order; junction bases with no gene match: 5. Per germline, CDR1 SGHNT and CDR2 YYREEE (reference sequence). CDR3 loop: CASSWKTGTTNEKLFF. The CDR3 DNA reads TGTGCCAGCAGCTGGAAGACAGGGACAACTAATGAAAAACTGTTTTTT.

V gene TRBV6-5 combines with J gene TRBJ2-5, with D perhaps TRBD2 (5 bases). Germline CDR1 and CDR2: MNHEY and SVGAGI. Between the trimmed V and J ends, which lost 1 base and 1 base, there was a span of 7 bases. This CDR3 region has 14 residues. The chain's CDR3 is CASSYYRGQETQYF. CDR3 nucleotides: TGTGCCAGCAGTTACTACCGGGGCCAAGAGACCCAGTACTTC.

The V call is TRBV4-2, the J call TRBJ1-1; D not certain. This CDR3 has 12 residues. The V gene lost 4 bases and the J gene lost 7 bases, with 10 bases spanning the gap. Germline CDR1 and CDR2: LGHNA and YNFKEQ. The CDR3 is CASSRSEDEAFF. The CDR3 DNA sequence: TGTGCCAGCAGCCGGAGTGAGGATGAAGCTTTCTTT.

This chain connects TRBV6-6 to TRBJ2-7, with 8 bases fitting TRBD1. The CDR3 consists of 13 residues. V lost 0 bases and J lost 6; bases outside the gene matches: 1. Germline assignment: CDR1 MNHNY and CDR2 SVGAGI (reference sequence). Here the CDR3 DNA reads TGTGCCAGCAGTTACTCGACAGGGGTCGAGCAGTACGTC. It encodes CASSYSTGVEQYV.

The J gene is TRBJ1-3, the V gene TRBV5-4; D remains unclear. The CDR3 length is 16 residues. Germline CDR1 SGHNT, CDR2 YYREEE (reference sequence). Trimming pared 1 base from V and 2 bases from J, leaving 13 bases between. Here the CDR3 reads CASSLPPAAAGNTIYF. The CDR3 region has the DNA TGTGCCAGCAGCTTGCCCCCGGCGGCGGCTGGAAACACCATATATTTT.

This clone has just a few counts. The rearrangement joins TRBV6-5 to TRBJ2-1, with TRBD2 identical over 8 bases. Germline values: CDR1 MNHEY, CDR2 SVGAGI. The CDR3 extends over 16 amino acids. Losses at the gene ends were 0 bases for V and 6 bases for J; bases not matched to a gene: 7. The CDR3 region is CASSYSRRGVSNEQFF. The CDR3 region has the DNA TGTGCCAGCAGTTACTCGAGGCGGGGGGTGAGCAATGAGCAGTTCTTC.

In its sample, this clone was seen a few times. The V and J genes are TRBV28 and TRBJ2-5; the match to TRBD2 covers 12 bases. The last part of the DNA fits TRBJ2-7 better; the J call may be wrong. Germline values: CDR1 MDHEN, CDR2 SYDVKM. The CDR3 totals 16 residues. The CDR3 DNA reads as TGTGCCAGCAGTCCCCGGACTAGCGGGGTAAACTACGAGCAGTACTTC. It is translated as CASSPRTSGVNYEQYF.

In its sample, this clone was seen a few times. This rearrangement joins TRBV5-1 to TRBJ2-5, with 9 bases aligning to TRBD1. CDR1 is SGHRS and CDR2 is YFSETQ in the germline V gene. V lost 4 bases to trimming and J lost 2 bases; unmatched junction nucleotides: 6. The length of the CDR3 is 15 residues. CDR3 loop: CASSTGTGSQETQYF. CDR3 nucleotides: TGCGCCAGCAGCACAGGGACAGGGAGTCAAGAGACCCAGTACTTC.